These 23 T cell receptor beta chains share one sample of origin, sequenced in a study of CD8+ T cells in alopecia areata. RNA, once extracted, was reverse transcribed into cDNA for use as the sequencing template. TCRdb's table, derived via immunoSEQ multiplex PCR, lists solely in-frame clones and lacks some. The data show roughly 250,000 clones, roughly 69% seen once. The sequences come from CD4+ T cells sorted from blood, collected at week 0. These receptors were collected from a human donor with alopecia areata.

The chain has TRBV6-1 and TRBJ1-1; possibly TRBD1 for D (6 bases). Looked up from germline, CDR1 is MNHNS and CDR2 is SASEGT. V lost 9 bases, J lost 6 bases, and 17 bases lay in between. CDR3 length equals 13 residues. The CDR3 sequence is CASRKGRGSEAFF. The CDR3 bases are TGTGCCAGTCGTAAGGGCAGGGGCTCTGAAGCTTTCTTT.

This clone is a singleton in its sample. The chain employs TRBV6-5 and TRBJ1-2, with 7 bases fitting TRBD1. The CDR3 is made up of 13 amino acids. J was trimmed by 7 bases and V by 6 bases; bases with no gene match: 8. The V gene's germline CDR1 is MNHEY and CDR2 SVGAGI. The CDR3 coding sequence is TGTGCCAGCAGGATGACAGGGTTGCGTGGCTACACCTTC. As protein: CASRMTGLRGYTF.

The chain uses TRBV19 and TRBJ2-7, with TRBD2 matching 9 bases. The V and J ends lost 6 bases and 3 bases, in that order; junction bases with no gene match: 6. The CDR3 has 14 amino acids. The germline gives CDR1 LNHDA, CDR2 SQIVND (reference sequence). Here the CDR3 DNA reads TGTGCCAGTAGGATGACTAGCGGAATCTACGAGCAGTACTTC. Protein product: CASRMTSGIYEQYF.

The rearrangement uses TRBV29-1 and TRBJ1-1, with TRBD1 matching 9 bases. The V and J ends lost 3 bases and 4 bases, in that order; junction bases with no gene match: 9. This CDR3 has 15 amino acids. Germline lookup yields CDR1 SQVTM and CDR2 ANQGSEA. The CDR3 loop reads CSVDKGQGLGTEAFF. Here the CDR3 DNA reads TGCAGCGTTGATAAGGGACAGGGTCTGGGCACTGAAGCTTTCTTT.

This clone was seen just once. CDR3 sequence (DNA): TGTGCCAGCAGCTTAGAAGGGAACCATAATTCACCCCTCCACTTT. Protein product: CASSLEGNHNSPLHF. The chain employs TRBV7-9 and TRBJ1-6; D unclear. Between the trimmed V and J ends, which lost 1 base and 5 bases, there was a span of 9 bases. Looked up from germline, CDR1 is SEHNR and CDR2 is FQNEAQ (reference sequence). The CDR3 covers 15 residues.

This sequence joins TRBV30 and TRBJ2-7; no clear D gene. The V end was cut by 3 bases, the J end by 3 bases, with 6 bases between. Per the germline V gene, CDR1 is GTSNPN and CDR2 is SVGIG (reference sequence). The CDR3 contains 11 residues. CDR3 region: CAWRTSYEQYF. CDR3 nucleotide sequence: TGTGCCTGGAGGACGAGCTACGAGCAGTACTTC. Full variable domain (missing parts from reference TRBV30 and TRBJ2-7): SQTIHQWPATLVQPVGSPLSLECTVEGTSNPNLYWYRQAAGRGLQLLFYSVGIGQISSEVPQNLSASRPQDRQFILSSKKLLLSDSGFYLCAWRTSYEQYFGPGTRLTVT.

Regarding this clone: The same CDR3 arises from other DNA sequences in this sample as well. This chain connects TRBV30 to TRBJ1-5; D gene uncertain. Germline V gene data show CDR1 as GTSNPN and CDR2 as SVGIG (reference sequence). The length of the CDR3 is 13 residues. V lost 0 bases, J lost 7 bases, and 10 bases lay in between. CDR3 nucleotide sequence: TGTGCCTGGAGTGTACTAGGAGGCCAGCCCCAGCATTTT. Residues: CAWSVLGGQPQHF.

The V and J genes are TRBV30 and TRBJ1-1; tentative D call: TRBD1 (5 bases). Germline V CDR1 and CDR2: GTSNPN, SVGIG (reference sequence). The CDR3 has 11 amino acids. V lost 5 bases and J lost 8, with 12 bases in between. For the CDR3, the DNA is TGTGCCTGGGCGGGGGTCCTAGAAGCTTTCTTT. Translating it yields CAWAGVLEAFF.

V gene TRBV18 combines with J gene TRBJ1-1; 8 bases are a match to TRBD1. CDR3 length: 16 amino acids. The junction had 11 bases not matched to a gene; V was cut back by 3 bases and J by 5 bases. CDR1 and CDR2 (germline): KGHSH, LQKENI. Here the CDR3 reads CASSPRIRTGSTEAFF. The CDR3 bases are TGTGCCAGCTCACCTCGAATAAGGACAGGGTCGACTGAAGCTTTCTTT.

The chain links TRBV29-1 to TRBJ1-2, with 7 bases identical to TRBD1. The CDR3 consists of 13 residues. Germline V gene sequence: CDR1 SQVTM, CDR2 ANQGSEA. The V and J ends lost 6 bases and 3 bases, in that order; junction bases with no gene match: 7. This CDR3 reads CSVNRGFDYGYTF. In nucleotides, the CDR3 is TGCAGCGTCAACAGGGGATTCGACTATGGCTACACCTTC.

The sample holds a few counts of this clone. This chain joins TRBV5-5 and TRBJ2-5; possible D gene TRBD2, 7 bases. The V end was cut by 4 bases, the J end by 2 bases, with 21 bases between. In germline, CDR1 is SGHKS, CDR2 YYEKEE (reference sequence). The CDR3 runs to 17 residues. CDR3 residues: CASSPLPFAGAQETQYF. For the CDR3, the DNA is TGTGCCAGCAGCCCACTACCTTTTGCGGGGGCGCAAGAGACCCAGTACTTC.

CDR3 protein: CASSQSIGDGYGYTF. The CDR3 bases are TGTGCCAGCAGCCAATCGATCGGGGACGGCTATGGCTACACCTTC. J is TRBJ1-2 and V is TRBV16; TRBD1 might be the D (5 bases). V lost 0 bases, J lost 4 bases, and 12 bases lay in between. CDR1 is KGHSY, CDR2 FQNENV, per germline. The CDR3 length is 15 residues.

The chain has TRBV6-5 and TRBJ2-7; 8 positions match TRBD2. Germline V gene lookup returns CDR1 MNHEY and CDR2 SVGAGI. The CDR3 consists of 15 residues. The V and J ends lost 6 bases and 1 base, in that order; junction bases with no gene match: 8. CDR3 sequence reads: CASSPERGPSYEQYF. CDR3 DNA sequence: TGTGCCAGCAGCCCGGAGCGGGGGCCGTCCTACGAGCAGTACTTC.

The chain couples TRBV27 to TRBJ1-2; 7 bases map to TRBD1. Germline-derived CDR1 and CDR2 are MNHEY and SMNVEV (reference sequence). CDR3 length: 14 residues. V lost 4 bases and J lost 5; bases outside the gene matches: 7. CDR3 loop: CASSSPGQIYGYTF. CDR3 DNA sequence: TGTGCCAGCAGTTCCCCGGGACAGATATATGGCTACACCTTC.

This clone was detected only a few times. This chain joins TRBV7-2 and TRBJ2-3; possibly TRBD2 for D (5 bases). V gave up 5 bases and J gave up 9 bases, with 12 bases separating them. Germline values: CDR1 SGHTA, CDR2 FQGNSA. This CDR3 has 12 residues. The CDR3, as DNA: TGTGCCAGCAGCCCTGGACTCTTCACGCAGTATTTT. Its protein is CASSPGLFTQYF.

CDR3: CSATGVNTIYF. The CDR3 DNA reads as TGCAGTGCTACAGGGGTAAACACCATATATTTT. This sequence joins TRBV20-1 and TRBJ1-3; D may be TRBD1 (6 bases). Germline assignment: CDR1 DFQATT and CDR2 SNEGSKA (reference sequence). This CDR3 has 11 residues. Trimming removed 4 bases at V and 6 bases at J, with 7 bases between.

Only one count was recorded for this clone. This rearrangement joins TRBV29-1 to TRBJ2-6, with 10 bases that match TRBD1. The CDR3 loop spans 15 amino acids. CDR1 and CDR2 from the germline V gene are SQVTM and ANQGSEA. With V trimmed by 4 bases and J by 4 bases, 4 bases remained unmatched. The CDR3 spells CSVGQGAMGANVLTF. The CDR3 DNA follows: TGCAGCGTTGGACAGGGGGCGATGGGGGCCAACGTCCTGACTTTC.

This clone was seen just once. CDR3 bases: TGTGCCTGGAGGCGGGGGCCGAGCTACGAGCAGTACTTC. This translates into CAWRRGPSYEQYF. The V and J genes are TRBV30 and TRBJ2-7, with a tentative D call TRBD2 (7 bases). The germline V and J ends were trimmed by 3 bases and 3 bases, with 12 bases remaining between them. The CDR3 covers 13 residues. CDR1 and CDR2 (germline): GTSNPN, SVGIG (reference sequence).

The V call is TRBV30, the J call TRBJ2-5, with 11 bases aligning to TRBD1. Germline CDR1 and CDR2: GTSNPN and SVGIG (reference sequence). CDR3 length equals 15 residues. Trimming removed 0 bases from V and 5 bases from J; junction bases left unmatched: 5. The CDR3 DNA follows: TGTGCCTGGAGTGTATGGACAGGGGGCGCCGAGACCCAGTACTTC. As protein: CAWSVWTGGAETQYF.

The chain links TRBV25-1 to TRBJ2-3; D gene uncertain. This CDR3 is built from 13 residues. CDR1 is MGHDK, CDR2 SYGVNS, per germline. Between the trimmed V and J ends, which lost 5 bases and 4 bases, there was a span of 10 bases. CDR3 coding DNA: TGTGCCAGCAGTATTCCTTTGGCAGATACGCAGTATTTT. It translates to CASSIPLADTQYF. Full variable domain (outside the CDR3, taken from reference TRBV25-1 and TRBJ2-3): EADIYQTPRYLVIGTGKKITLECSQTMGHDKMYWYQQDPGMELHLIHYSYGVNSTEKGDLSSESTVSRIRTEHFPLTLESARPSHTSQYLCASSIPLADTQYFGPGTRLTVL.

This chain connects TRBV30 to TRBJ1-2, with D perhaps TRBD1 (5 bases). This CDR3 is built from 15 residues. In germline, CDR1 is GTSNPN, CDR2 SVGIG (reference sequence). V was trimmed by 3 bases and J by 3 bases, leaving 17 bases between them. CDR3 residues: CAWSGGRGGDYGYTF. CDR3 nucleotide sequence: TGTGCCTGGAGCGGAGGGAGGGGAGGGGACTATGGCTACACCTTC.

The rearrangement links TRBV5-6 to TRBJ2-3; 10 positions agree with TRBD2. This CDR3 has 15 residues. Losses at the gene ends were 4 bases for V and 2 bases for J; bases not matched to a gene: 4. In germline, CDR1 is SGHDT, CDR2 YYEEEE. Written as DNA, the CDR3 is TGTGCCAGCAGCCTACTAGCGGGGAACACAGATACGCAGTATTTT. It is translated as CASSLLAGNTDTQYF.

This chain links TRBV7-2 with TRBJ1-2; D uncertain. The V end was cut by 5 bases, the J end by 7 bases, with 14 bases between. CDR3 length equals 13 residues. CDR1 is SGHTA, CDR2 FQGNSA, per germline. The chain's CDR3 is CASSPRTASGYTF. Here the CDR3 DNA reads TGTGCCAGCAGCCCCAGGACTGCGAGTGGCTACACCTTC.